Below are 29 T cell receptor beta chains sequenced from a single sample in a study of control samples from healthy donors and cancer patients. The protocol was immunoSEQ multiplex PCR, while the TCRdb copy is restricted to in-frame clones and leaves out a portion. The sample carries around 190,000 clones, roughly nine tenths recorded once. Source material: blood. The source of these receptors is a man aged 25 to 40 in good health.

The chain employs TRBV27 and TRBJ2-1; TRBD1 matches 11 bases. The CDR3 totals 16 residues. Losses at the gene ends were 5 bases for V and 7 bases for J; bases not matched to a gene: 10. Per the germline V gene, CDR1 is MNHEY and CDR2 is SMNVEV (reference sequence). The DNA of the CDR3 is TGTGCCAGCAGTCCACTAATGGACAGGGGGCAAAATGAGCAGTTCTTC. It specifies CASSPLMDRGQNEQFF.

The chain recombines TRBV30 with TRBJ1-6; D perhaps matches TRBD1 (5 bases). The CDR3 is 15 amino acids. Germline-derived CDR1 and CDR2 are GTSNPN and SVGIG (reference sequence). V was pared by 4 bases and J by 5 bases, with 15 bases between. The DNA of the CDR3 is TGTGCCTGGACCATGGGGGTTTTGGATAATTCACCCCTCCACTTT. Its translation is CAWTMGVLDNSPLHF. Complete variable domain (other parts from reference TRBV30 and TRBJ1-6): SQTIHQWPATLVQPVGSPLSLECTVEGTSNPNLYWYRQAAGRGLQLLFYSVGIGQISSEVPQNLSASRPQDRQFILSSKKLLLSDSGFYLCAWTMGVLDNSPLHFGNGTRLTVT.

The chain combines TRBV2 with TRBJ2-7, with D tentatively TRBD2 (6 bases). This CDR3 is built from 14 residues. The V gene lost 3 bases and the J gene lost 2 bases, with 11 bases spanning the gap. CDR1 and CDR2 from the germline V gene are SNHLY and FYNNEI. The CDR3: CASSEWEDPYEQYF. The CDR3 nucleotides are TGTGCCAGCAGTGAGTGGGAGGACCCCTACGAGCAGTACTTC.

CDR3 in amino acids: CASSQQANTEAFF. The CDR3 nucleotides are TGTGCCAGCAGTCAACAGGCGAACACTGAAGCTTTCTTT. The V and J genes are TRBV6-5 and TRBJ1-1, with TRBD1 as a possible D gene (5 bases). This CDR3 contains 13 residues. The germline CDR1 and CDR2 sequences are MNHEY and SVGAGI. V lost 5 bases to trimming and J lost 1 base, with 8 bases between them.

This chain connects TRBV30 to TRBJ1-3, with D unresolved. The CDR3 covers 17 residues. The germline V and J ends were trimmed by 4 bases and 0 bases, with 19 bases remaining between them. CDR1 and CDR2 (germline): GTSNPN, SVGIG (reference sequence). Here the CDR3 reads CAWTPGKLGSSGNTIYF. The DNA for the CDR3 is TGTGCCTGGACCCCCGGGAAGCTGGGTTCCTCTGGAAACACCATATATTTT.

The chain recombines TRBV11-3 with TRBJ2-1; 9 nucleotides line up with TRBD2. Germline V gene data show CDR1 as SGHNT and CDR2 as YENEEA. V gave up 5 bases and J gave up 9 bases; unmatched junction bases: 11. The CDR3 covers 15 residues. The CDR3 sequence: CASSLSASGKTEQFF. Written as DNA, the CDR3 is TGTGCCAGCAGCCTCTCGGCTAGCGGGAAAACTGAGCAGTTCTTC.

For this clone: The sample holds other DNA sequences that translate to the same CDR3. The V and J genes are TRBV30 and TRBJ2-3; possible D gene TRBD2, 6 bases. Trimming pared 0 bases from V and 0 bases from J, leaving 10 bases between. There are 15 residues in the CDR3. The germline gives CDR1 GTSNPN, CDR2 SVGIG (reference sequence). This chain's CDR3 is CAWSVGGTSTDTQYF. In DNA, the CDR3 is TGTGCCTGGAGTGTGGGCGGGACGAGCACAGATACGCAGTATTTT.

CDR3 sequence (DNA): TGTGCCAGCTCACCAGGACTACCGGCTTACGAGCAGTACTTC. Translating it yields CASSPGLPAYEQYF. This rearrangement joins TRBV18 to TRBJ2-7; TRBD2 might be the D (6 bases). This CDR3 region has 14 residues. CDR1 KGHSH and CDR2 LQKENI come from the germline V gene. Trimming cost V 2 bases and J 4 bases, with 12 bases left between them.

The rearrangement uses TRBV20-1 and TRBJ1-6, with TRBD1 matching 8 bases. V lost 7 bases, J lost 8 bases, and 1 base stayed unmatched. There are 11 residues in the CDR3. The germline V gene encodes CDR1 DFQATT and CDR2 SNEGSKA (reference sequence). CDR3 sequence: CSGGQDSPLHF. CDR3 sequence (DNA): TGCAGTGGGGGACAGGATTCACCCCTCCACTTT.

The CDR3 DNA reads as TGTGCCAGCAGCCAAGTTATCACAGGGGCGAGGAGCACTGAAGCTTTCTTT. Protein sequence: CASSQVITGARSTEAFF. This sequence joins TRBV4-2 and TRBJ1-1, with 7 bases identical to TRBD1. V dropped 1 base and J dropped 4; count of bases not matched to a gene: 12. Germline values: CDR1 LGHNA, CDR2 YNFKEQ. The length of the CDR3 is 17 residues.

The V gene is TRBV18, the J gene TRBJ1-5; 10 positions match TRBD1. J was trimmed by 5 bases and V by 3 bases; bases with no gene match: 7. Looked up from germline, CDR1 is KGHSH and CDR2 is LQKENI. The CDR3 length is 16 residues. The chain's CDR3 is CASSPKGQGTHQPQHF. CDR3 coding DNA: TGTGCCAGCTCACCCAAGGGACAGGGGACGCATCAGCCCCAGCATTTT.

This chain uses TRBV18 with TRBJ2-7, with unresolved D. The CDR3 has 13 amino acids. Trimming pared 2 bases from V and 4 bases from J, leaving 9 bases between. Germline CDR1 is KGHSH and CDR2 is LQKENI. The CDR3 bases are TGTGCCAGCTCACCAGAACCGGAGTACGAGCAGTACTTC. It specifies CASSPEPEYEQYF.

This clone came up once. The chain carries TRBV4-1 and TRBJ2-3, with TRBD1 as a possible D gene (6 bases). The CDR3 runs to 15 residues. V lost 1 base to trimming and J lost 5 bases, with 13 bases between them. Germline CDR1 reads MGHRA; CDR2 reads YSYEKL. CDR3 in amino acids: CASSQAVYRVDTQYF. Here the CDR3 DNA reads TGCGCCAGCAGCCAAGCGGTCTACAGGGTAGATACGCAGTATTTT.

J is TRBJ1-1 and V is TRBV7-9; 10 positions match TRBD1. The CDR3 contains 15 residues. Germline CDR1 SEHNR, CDR2 FQNEAQ (reference sequence). V gave up 5 bases and J gave up 5 bases; unmatched junction bases: 8. CDR3 sequence (DNA): TGTGCCAGCAGCCCCAGACAGGGGGCAAGAACTGAAGCTTTCTTT. It codes for CASSPRQGARTEAFF.

The rearrangement links TRBV27 to TRBJ1-1; possible D gene TRBD1, 5 bases. V was trimmed by 4 bases and J by 2 bases, leaving 11 bases between them. CDR3 length: 14 residues. Germline CDR1 and CDR2: MNHEY and SMNVEV (reference sequence). The CDR3: CASSWAGYNTEAFF. CDR3 DNA sequence: TGTGCCAGCAGTTGGGCAGGGTATAACACTGAAGCTTTCTTT.

This chain connects TRBV7-2 to TRBJ1-2; D not resolved. Germline loops: CDR1 SGHTA, CDR2 FQGNSA. Trimming stripped 5 bases from V and 5 bases from J, with 12 bases between. The CDR3 consists of 13 residues. The CDR3 spells CASSRDQNYGYTF. In DNA form, the CDR3 reads TGTGCCAGCAGCCGAGACCAAAATTATGGCTACACCTTC.

This clone was found once. The chain recombines TRBV27 with TRBJ1-5; D uncertain. The CDR3 is 12 residues long. Germline CDR1 reads MNHEY; CDR2 reads SMNVEV (reference sequence). Trimming removed 5 bases at V and 10 bases at J, with 12 bases between. This CDR3 reads CASSPRPPPQHF. For the CDR3, the DNA is TGTGCCAGCAGTCCCCGGCCGCCACCCCAGCATTTT.

This clone appeared once. The V call is TRBV7-9, the J call TRBJ1-1; 9 bases are a match to TRBD1. Germline-derived CDR1 and CDR2 are SEHNR and FQNEAQ (reference sequence). The length of the CDR3 is 16 residues. The ends lost 4 bases at V and 1 base at J; junction bases unmatched: 7. DNA for the CDR3: TGTGCCAGCAGCTCCCGGGACAGGGTCGGGAACACTGAAGCTTTCTTT. Amino acid sequence: CASSSRDRVGNTEAFF. Combining the CDR3 with reference TRBV7-9 and TRBJ1-1 gives the whole variable domain DTGVSQNPRHKITKRGQNVTFRCDPISEHNRLYWYRQTLGQGPEFLTYFQNEAQLEKSRLLSDRFSAERPKGSFSTLEIQRTEQGDSAMYLCASSSRDRVGNTEAFFGQGTRLTVV.

CDR3 coding DNA: TGTGCCAGCAGCTCTGGACTAGCGGGAGGCCCGGGGGAGGATACGCAGTATTTT. Translation: CASSSGLAGGPGEDTQYF. The gene calls are TRBV7-6 and TRBJ2-3, with 14 bases identical to TRBD2. V was pared by 4 bases and J by 6 bases, with 12 bases of the junction left unmatched. This CDR3 region has 18 residues. Germline V gene lookup returns CDR1 SGHVS and CDR2 FNYEAQ.

V is TRBV11-2 and J is TRBJ2-5; 13 bases fit TRBD2. The CDR3 covers 17 residues. Germline V gene lookup returns CDR1 SGHAT and CDR2 FQNNGV. The ends lost 4 bases at V and 2 bases at J; junction bases unmatched: 7. CDR3 region: CASSYGTSGVDQETQYF. CDR3 coding DNA: TGTGCCAGCAGCTACGGGACTAGCGGGGTAGATCAAGAGACCCAGTACTTC.

The chain employs TRBV7-8 and TRBJ1-5; D not resolved. The V gene's germline CDR1 is SGHVS and CDR2 FQNEAQ. The CDR3 length is 15 residues. The V and J ends lost 5 bases and 5 bases respectively, with 16 bases between them. DNA of the CDR3: TGTGCCAGCAGCCCCCGTTGGGGTGACTATCAGCCCCAGCATTTT. It yields the protein CASSPRWGDYQPQHF.

As DNA, the CDR3 is TGTGCCAGCAGTTTCGAGCCCAGGGAGCCCCAGCATTTT. It encodes CASSFEPREPQHF. The rearrangement joins TRBV27 to TRBJ1-5, with TRBD1 as a possible D gene (5 bases). Looked up from germline, CDR1 is MNHEY and CDR2 is SMNVEV (reference sequence). Trimming shortened V by 3 bases and J by 8 bases, and 11 bases separated the two germline ends. The CDR3 is made up of 13 amino acids.

The chain carries TRBV6-5 and TRBJ2-2; weak D call: TRBD2 (6 bases). CDR1 and CDR2 from the germline V gene are MNHEY and SVGAGI. Trimming stripped 0 bases from V and 2 bases from J, with 10 bases between. The CDR3 loop spans 16 amino acids. CDR3 in DNA: TGTGCCAGCAGTTACTCAAGGCGGGGTAACACCGGGGAGCTGTTTTTT. It yields the protein CASSYSRRGNTGELFF.

The V gene is TRBV18, the J gene TRBJ1-3; 7 positions match TRBD1. V lost 6 bases and J lost 3; bases outside the gene matches: 5. The CDR3 consists of 14 residues. The germline V gene has CDR1 KGHSH and CDR2 LQKENI. DNA of the CDR3: TGTGCCAGCTCTCCCGACAGGGTTGGAAACACCATATATTTT. This encodes CASSPDRVGNTIYF.

This rearrangement joins TRBV27 to TRBJ2-1; 9 bases map to TRBD2. Germline values: CDR1 MNHEY, CDR2 SMNVEV (reference sequence). The CDR3 has 16 amino acids. The V gene end was trimmed by 4 bases and the J gene end by 12 bases; junction bases not matched to a gene: 16. CDR3 in DNA: TGTGCCAGCAGTTCTCCCCCGACTAGCGGCGACCTTAGGCAGTTCTTC. Its translation is CASSSPPTSGDLRQFF.

The chain combines TRBV19 with TRBJ1-4; unclear D gene. Germline V gene data show CDR1 as LNHDA and CDR2 as SQIVND (reference sequence). Trimming removed 3 bases from V and 7 bases from J, with 12 bases in between. This CDR3 is built from 14 residues. The CDR3 DNA sequence: TGTGCCAGTAGTATGGGAGGGTCCAGTGAAAAACTGTTTTTT. Its translation: CASSMGGSSEKLFF. Together with reference TRBV19 and TRBJ1-4, the CDR3 gives the full variable domain: DGGITQSPKYLFRKEGQNVTLSCEQNLNHDAMYWYRQDPGQGLRLIYYSQIVNDFQKGDIAEGYSVSREKKESFPLTVTSAQKNPTAFYLCASSMGGSSEKLFFGSGTQLSVL.

The chain uses TRBV19 and TRBJ1-1, with D unresolved. Germline CDR1 LNHDA, CDR2 SQIVND (reference sequence). The CDR3 length is 16 residues. The V end was cut by 3 bases, the J end by 4 bases, with 18 bases between. CDR3 bases: TGTGCCAGTAGTATGGGCCCACCACCACTCGGCACTGAAGCTTTCTTT. Translated, it gives CASSMGPPPLGTEAFF.

J is TRBJ2-1 and V is TRBV9; TRBD2 might be the D (6 bases). The CDR3 has 16 residues. Germline V CDR1 and CDR2: SGDLS, YYNGEE. V was shortened by 1 base and J by 2 bases, with 13 bases between the two germline ends. This chain's CDR3 is CASSVTGGLTYNEQFF. CDR3 DNA sequence: TGTGCCAGCAGCGTAACCGGGGGTCTTACCTACAATGAGCAGTTCTTC.

The chain combines TRBV30 with TRBJ2-7; unclear D gene. The V gene's germline CDR1 is GTSNPN and CDR2 SVGIG (reference sequence). V was pared by 2 bases and J by 6 bases, with 11 bases between. The CDR3 sequence is 12 residues long. The CDR3 spells CAWSLVPGEQYF. CDR3 sequence (DNA): TGTGCCTGGAGTCTCGTACCGGGCGAGCAGTACTTC.